The rows below give T cell receptor beta chains drawn from one sample of a study of blood T cell repertoires in COVID-19. This table comes from immunoSEQ multiplex PCR, and its TCRdb copy is limited to in-frame clones, with some not included. This sample has 150,000 to 200,000 clones; 70% to 90% occur once, and the top ten carry more than 2.5%. Sequences were obtained from peripheral blood. The receptors were sampled from a man in his sixties with acute or convalescent COVID-19. Each CDR3 is given with its conserved first and last residue. A D gene is named only where the DNA matches it firmly. Some rows mark clone size as missing; the rest say once, few, many or name a class of expanded clone.

d_call clone_size j_call v_call cdr3_nt cdr3_aa
TRBD2 - TRBJ2-1 TRBV19 TGTGCCGCTAGGGGGGCTAGCGGGAGTGGAGAGCAGTTCTTC CAARGASGSGEQFF
- - TRBJ1-2 TRBV19 TGTGCCAGTAGTCCCGGGGAGTGGGCCTATGGCTACACCTTC CASSPGEWAYGYTF
- - TRBJ2-3 TRBV4-1 TGCGCCAGCAGCCACCCCACGGACCGCGGGCCGACAGATACGCAGTATTTT CASSHPTDRGPTDTQYF
- - TRBJ2-7 TRBV15 TGTGCCACCAGCGAGGAGCGCGAGTACGAGCAGTACTTC CATSEEREYEQYF
- - TRBJ2-3 TRBV6-5 TGTGCCAGCAGCCGGACGGGGTTACTCACAGATACGCAGTATTTT CASSRTGLLTDTQYF
- - TRBJ2-1 TRBV6-5 TGTGCCAGCAGTTACAGAGGTAATGAGCAGTTCTTC CASSYRGNEQFF
TRBD1 few TRBJ1-1 TRBV7-2 TGTGCCAGCAGCCCGCAGGGGGCGCAGGTATTAGCTTTCTTT CASSPQGAQVLAFF
- - TRBJ2-3 TRBV5-1 TGCGCCAGCACCCGGGGTAGCGGCTTTTACGATACGCAGTATTTT CASTRGSGFYDTQYF
TRBD1 - TRBJ2-7 TRBV5-1 TGCGCCAGCAGCCTCCGAAACGTGGGACAGGGGCAGTACTTC CASSLRNVGQGQYF
TRBD2 - TRBJ2-7 TRBV9 TGTGCCAGCAGCGTAGGGAGTAGCGGGTACGAGCAGTACTTC CASSVGSSGYEQYF
- - TRBJ2-7 TRBV27 TGTGCCAGCAGTTTATCGATAAGGGGCCGTACCTACGAGCAGTACTTC CASSLSIRGRTYEQYF
TRBD1 - TRBJ2-5 TRBV2 TGTGCCAGCAGTCCCACGGGGGGACAGGGCAAGACCCAGTACTTC CASSPTGGQGKTQYF
- - TRBJ2-3 TRBV3-1/TRBV3-2 TGTGCCAGCAGCCAAGGGGGAGGTGGGGTGACGCAGTATTTT CASSQGGGGVTQYF
- - TRBJ2-6 TRBV7-9 TGTGCCAGCAGCAAGATATACAGGGACAAAACTTTCTCTGGGGCCAACGTCCTGACTTTC CASSKIYRDKTFSGANVLTF
TRBD1 - TRBJ2-5 TRBV3-1/TRBV3-2 TGTGCCAGCAGCCTCCGGGACAGGGGGCGGGAGGAGACCCAGTACTTC CASSLRDRGREETQYF
TRBD2 - TRBJ2-7 TRBV11-2 TGTGCCAGCAGCTTAGAGCTAGCGGGAGTCGGATACGAGCAGTACTTC CASSLELAGVGYEQYF
TRBD1 - TRBJ2-7 TRBV28 TGTGCCAGCAGTTTAGCCAGACAGGGAATCTACGAGCAGTACTTC CASSLARQGIYEQYF
TRBD1 - TRBJ1-6 TRBV28 TGTGCCAGCAAGACAGGGGACTCACCCCTCCACTTT CASKTGDSPLHF
- - TRBJ2-5 TRBV13 TGTGCCAGCAGCTTAGCCGGGGTCGAGACCCAGTACTTC CASSLAGVETQYF
- - TRBJ1-5 TRBV7-2 TGTGCCAGCAGCTTAACAGGCGATCAGCCCCAGCATTTT CASSLTGDQPQHF
TRBD1 once TRBJ1-5 TRBV7-2 TGTGCCAGCAGCTCCGGACAGGGCTGGAATCAGCCCCAGCATTTT CASSSGQGWNQPQHF
TRBD1 - TRBJ2-5 TRBV5-5 TGTGCCAGCAGCCCGGGGACAGGGGGATTGGCAGAGACCCAGTACTTC CASSPGTGGLAETQYF
- - TRBJ1-2 TRBV6-1 TGTGCCAGCAGTGAAGGGTCTAACCGTGGCTACACCTTC CASSEGSNRGYTF
TRBD1 - TRBJ2-7 TRBV13 TGTGCCAGCAGCTTGGACAGGGAGGTAAATGAGCAGTACTTC CASSLDREVNEQYF
TRBD2 - TRBJ2-7 TRBV29-1 TGCAGCGTTGCTAGCGGGAGCTCCTACGAGCAGTACTTC CSVASGSSYEQYF
- - TRBJ2-1 TRBV7-2 TGTGCCAGCAGCCAAGACACTAGAGCAGGTGAGCAGTTCTTC CASSQDTRAGEQFF
TRBD1 - TRBJ1-2 TRBV27 TGTGCCAGCAGCTCCCCTGGGACAGGGGGCTCTTCAGGCGGCTACACCTTC CASSSPGTGGSSGGYTF
- - TRBJ1-1 TRBV5-1 TGCGCCAGCAGCTCACAGAGAGACAGAGCTTTCTTT CASSSQRDRAFF
- - TRBJ2-1 TRBV6-5 TGTGCCAGCAGTTACGGGACATGGCAGATTAATGAGCAGTTCTTC CASSYGTWQINEQFF
- - TRBJ2-2 TRBV7-9 TGTGCCAGCAGCCACCCTTTAGCAGGGTCCGGGGAGCTGTTTTTT CASSHPLAGSGELFF
TRBD2 - TRBJ2-1 TRBV2 TGTGCCAGCAGTGAAGGGGGGGTTGGGCTAGCGGGCTACAATGAGCAGTTCTTC CASSEGGVGLAGYNEQFF
TRBD1 - TRBJ1-1 TRBV7-2 TGTGCCAGCATCCCCGGGACAGGGGTGGAGGCTTTCTTT CASIPGTGVEAFF
- - TRBJ1-1 TRBV18 TGTGCCAGCTCACCATGGGGAGCTGAAGCTTTCTTT CASSPWGAEAFF
- - TRBJ2-1 TRBV24-1 TGTGCCACCAGTTTACGGGATGAGCAGTTCTTC CATSLRDEQFF
TRBD1 - TRBJ1-1 TRBV3-1/TRBV3-2 TGTGCCAGCAGCCAAGATAGAAACAGGGGAATGAACACTGAAGCTTTCTTT CASSQDRNRGMNTEAFF
TRBD2 - TRBJ2-2 TRBV30 TGTGCCTGGAGTGTACGCCTAGCGGGAATAGATGGCGGGGAGCTGTTTTTT CAWSVRLAGIDGGELFF
- - TRBJ2-7 TRBV28 TGTGCCAGCAGTCCCATACAGGGAAGCGCCTACGAGCAGTACTTC CASSPIQGSAYEQYF
- - TRBJ2-7 TRBV12-3/TRBV12-4 TGTGCCAGCAGTTTATCGGGAATTGGGCAGTACTTC CASSLSGIGQYF
- once TRBJ1-2 TRBV5-4 TGTGCCAGCAGAAAGGACAGTTTCTTCTATGGCTACACCTTC CASRKDSFFYGYTF
TRBD2 - TRBJ2-2 TRBV7-3 TGTGCCAGCAGAGAAGCGGGAGCGACTACCGGGGAGCTGTTTTTT CASREAGATTGELFF
- - TRBJ2-7 TRBV7-2 TGTGCCAGCCGCCTCGGCGGCTCCTACGAGCAGTACTTC CASRLGGSYEQYF
TRBD2 - TRBJ2-3 TRBV30 TGTGCCTGGAGCCTAGCGGGAGGAGATACGCAGTATTTT CAWSLAGGDTQYF
TRBD1 - TRBJ2-5 TRBV5-6 TGTGCCAGCAGCTTCTCTCCGGGACAGCAAGAGACCCAGTACTTC CASSFSPGQQETQYF